This entry features one T cell receptor beta chain sequence. The antigen is undetermined. It was CD45RO-negative cells, positively selected for CCR7, that made up naive CD8 cells, with terminally differentiated effector memory CD45RA+ cells excluded. These data are taken from a study of shared clonotypes between healthy human individuals. Broader study findings: Sequencing depth was expected to affect clonotype sharing among donors.

Assay: immunoSEQ multiplex PCR; the TCRdb copy retains only in-frame clones and omits some. The repertoire holds millions of clones, with approximately 95% as singletons. This CDR3 is 10 amino acids long. Germline CDR1 and CDR2: GTSNPN and SVGIG (reference sequence). The ends were cut back, 3 bases at V and 7 bases at J, with 4 bases in the middle. The specimen was naive CD8+ T cells sorted from blood. The clonotype was recovered from a man younger than 35 in good health. This chain uses TRBV30 with TRBJ1-5; D gene unclear. CDR3 nucleotide sequence: TGTGCCTGGAGGGCCCAGCCCCAGCATTTT. Translated: CAWRAQPQHF.